This T cell receptor (beta chain) was profiled in a study of blood T cell repertoires in COVID-19. Study as a whole: Samples representing acute and convalescent COVID-19 were sourced from the United States, Italy and Spain.

This clone occurred a few times. How the authors handled the data: Amplifying reference gene primers gave estimates of nucleated cell counts. Libraries were prepared by immunoSEQ multiplex PCR; TCRdb keeps only in-frame clonotypes and omits some of them. V, J and clone size reflect that table, while D and trimming were determined from the DNA. Of roughly 62,000 clones in the sample, 65% to 80% were seen once. The germline gives CDR1 SGHDN, CDR2 FVKESK. CDR3 length: 14 residues. V was shortened by 1 base and J by 6 bases, with 12 bases between the two germline ends. Source material: peripheral blood. The rearrangement links TRBV14 to TRBJ1-1; D not certain. This TCR derives from a woman aged 80 or older with active or convalescent COVID-19. The CDR3 sequence: CASSQVRGFAEAFF. The CDR3 DNA is TGTGCCAGCAGCCAAGTTCGAGGCTTTGCTGAAGCTTTCTTT.